In this sample, the clone carrying this T cell receptor beta chain turned up once. This sample was taken from a study of blood T cell repertoires in COVID-19. The J segment lost 5 bases and the V segment lost 7 bases, leaving 16 bases of the junction unmatched. Germline lookup yields CDR1 SGHVS and CDR2 FNYEAQ. This CDR3 comprises 17 residues. Original data processing: By means of reference gene primer amplification, nucleated cell counts were estimated. Sequenced by immunoSEQ multiplex PCR; TCRdb stores in-frame clones only, minus some. V and J calls plus clone size are reproduced from that table; the DNA served to infer D and trimming. Of about 400,000 clones in the sample, roughly 90% were seen once. Individuals aged about 18 to 100 years were recruited from 24 US areas. Membership in each cohort depended on participant-reported clinical history.

The chain recombines TRBV7-6 with TRBJ2-1; 8 bases are a match to TRBD2. This TCR was recovered from a woman between 25 and 40 years old with acute COVID-19. Material: PBMCs or T cells enriched from blood (not recorded which). The CDR3 protein is CASTPVGGARVNNEQFF. In DNA, the CDR3 is TGTGCCAGCACCCCCGTCGGGGGGGCCAGGGTGAACAATGAGCAGTTCTTC.